The rows below give T cell receptor beta chains drawn from one sample of a study of T cell repertoires in ileal Crohn's disease. Profiled with immunoSEQ multiplex PCR; TCRdb holds only in-frame clones, not every one. The sample carries about 7,200 clones, 74% recorded once. Specimen: ileal tissue. These receptors were obtained from an adult with Crohn's disease. CDR3s include the opening cysteine and the closing phenylalanine or tryptophan. The D gene is left open where the match is weak. A row's size may be missing; if present it is once, few, many or a size class.

clone_size,cdr3_length,j_call,v_call,d_call,cdr3_nt,cdr3_aa
-,12,TRBJ2-7,TRBV25-1,-,TGTGCCAGCAGTGCCCGGGAAGGGGAGCAGTACTTC,CASSAREGEQYF
few,13,TRBJ2-3,TRBV5-4,-,TGTGCCAGCAGCTTGTGGGGGAACGTGGGGCAGTATTTT,CASSLWGNVGQYF
-,14,TRBJ2-2,TRBV6-6,-,TGTGCCAGCAGTTACAATAGCCGAAGCGGGGAGCTGTTTTTT,CASSYNSRSGELFF
-,15,TRBJ1-5,TRBV5-8,-,TGTGCCAGCAGCTTCGGCCTGATTAGCAATCAGCCCCAGCATTTT,CASSFGLISNQPQHF
-,15,TRBJ2-2,TRBV28,TRBD2,TGTGCCAGCAGTCGGACTAGCGGTCGGACCGGGGAGCTGTTTTTT,CASSRTSGRTGELFF
-,17,TRBJ1-1,TRBV7-3,-,TGTGCCAGCAGCTTAAGGGGTGGCGGGTGGGTGAACACTGAAGCTTTCTTT,CASSLRGGGWVNTEAFF
-,12,TRBJ2-1,TRBV2,TRBD2,TGTGCCAGCAGAGCAACTAGCGGGGGTTGGTTCTTC,CASRATSGGWFF
-,13,TRBJ1-1,TRBV27,-,TGTGCCAGTCAGGTGGGGGCGAACACTGAAGCTTTCTTT,CASQVGANTEAFF
-,14,TRBJ2-7,TRBV10-1,TRBD2,TGCGCCAGCAGTAGGGACTATAGCTCCTACGAGCAGTACTTC,CASSRDYSSYEQYF
-,14,TRBJ1-2,TRBV27,-,TGTGCCAGCAGTTTACCAGGGAGATACTATGGCTACACCTTC,CASSLPGRYYGYTF
-,16,TRBJ2-7,TRBV27,TRBD1,TGTGCCAGCAGTTTTTATCCGGGACAGGCTCCTTACGAGCAGTACTTC,CASSFYPGQAPYEQYF
once,15,TRBJ1-4,TRBV19,TRBD1,TGTGCCAGTAGCGAAATACAGGGGCCCAATGAAAAACTGTTTTTT,CASSEIQGPNEKLFF
-,14,TRBJ2-5,TRBV5-6,TRBD2,TGTGCCAGCGACCTAGCGGGAGGGGAAGAGACCCAGTACTTC,CASDLAGGEETQYF
few,14,TRBJ1-2,TRBV29-1,-,TGCAGCGACCTAAGGGTTGACGGGGGGTCCCCCTACACCTTC,CSDLRVDGGSPYTF
-,14,TRBJ1-1,TRBV28,-,TGTGCCAGCAGTTTACAGGGGAGAGGGACTGAAGCTTTCTTT,CASSLQGRGTEAFF
few,13,TRBJ1-2,TRBV28,-,TGTGCCAGCAGGCTCACAGGAGGCTATGGCTACACCTTC,CASRLTGGYGYTF
-,17,TRBJ1-3,TRBV27,TRBD1,TGTGCCAGCAGTTTATCACAGACAGGGGGCGCGAGAAACACCATATATTTT,CASSLSQTGGARNTIYF